What follows are 11 T cell receptor beta chains derived from one specimen sequenced in a study of blood T cell repertoires in COVID-19. Repertoires were generated with immunoSEQ multiplex PCR, while TCRdb's copy carries only in-frame clones and drops some. The sample lists over 300,000 clones, 80% to 90% occurring once. Sequenced material: peripheral blood. These receptors were obtained from a woman between 50 and 59 years old with acute or convalescent COVID-19.

This clone has just one count. The chain joins TRBV7-9 to TRBJ1-2; D is perhaps TRBD1 (6 bases). Trimming removed 7 bases at V and 8 bases at J, with 14 bases between. Looked up from germline, CDR1 is SEHNR and CDR2 is FQNEAQ (reference sequence). This CDR3 region has 12 residues. The CDR3: CASTKQGVGYTF. The CDR3 region has the DNA TGTGCCAGCACTAAACAGGGTGTGGGCTACACCTTC.

The chain links TRBV2 to TRBJ1-1, with 7 positions matching TRBD1. V dropped 2 bases and J dropped 0; count of bases not matched to a gene: 9. This CDR3 has 17 residues. CDR1 is SNHLY and CDR2 is FYNNEI in the germline V gene. This chain's CDR3 is CASSESPGQTLNTEAFF. The CDR3 coding sequence is TGTGCCAGCAGTGAAAGCCCGGGACAGACACTGAACACTGAAGCTTTCTTT.

The chain carries TRBV7-2 and TRBJ2-1; TRBD2 agrees at 7 bases. Germline CDR1 reads SGHTA; CDR2 reads FQGNSA. With V trimmed by 1 base and J by 2 bases, 5 bases remained unmatched. The CDR3 has 16 amino acids. Here the CDR3 reads CASSLDRLAAYNEQFF. The CDR3 bases are TGTGCCAGCAGCTTAGATAGGCTAGCGGCCTACAATGAGCAGTTCTTC.

The chain carries TRBV6-5 and TRBJ1-1; D is possibly TRBD1 (6 bases). Trimming stripped 2 bases from V and 7 bases from J, with 11 bases between. The CDR3 is 13 residues long. The germline V gene has CDR1 MNHEY and CDR2 SVGAGI. The CDR3 sequence: CASSYGGIGEAFF. The CDR3 DNA sequence: TGTGCCAGCAGTTACGGGGGCATCGGTGAAGCTTTCTTT.

This chain joins TRBV2 and TRBJ2-7, with 7 bases fitting TRBD1. Per the germline V gene, CDR1 is SNHLY and CDR2 is FYNNEI. The CDR3 runs to 12 residues. V was clipped by 5 bases and J by 6 bases; unmatched bases: 4. The DNA of the CDR3 is TGTGCCAGCAGTCGACAGGGTGGCGAGCAGTACTTC. Its translation is CASSRQGGEQYF.

The chain joins TRBV24-1 to TRBJ1-2; D may be TRBD1 (6 bases). Germline loops: CDR1 KGHDR, CDR2 SFDVKD. CDR3 length: 15 amino acids. V dropped 2 bases and J dropped 4 bases, with 13 bases sitting between them. CDR3 amino acids: CATSDYDRSGYGYTF. For the CDR3, the DNA is TGTGCCACCAGTGATTACGACAGGTCGGGCTATGGCTACACCTTC.

This chain connects TRBV4-3 to TRBJ1-2, with TRBD1 as a possible D gene (5 bases). CDR1 LGHNA and CDR2 YSLEER come from the germline V gene. Trimming cost V 0 bases and J 1 base, with 6 bases left between them. The CDR3 length is 14 residues. Here the CDR3 DNA reads TGCGCCAGCAGCCAAGACAGGGTTAACTATGGCTACACCTTC. Encoded protein: CASSQDRVNYGYTF.

V usage is TRBV6-5 and J usage is TRBJ2-7; 12 bases line up with TRBD2. V was clipped by 0 bases and J by 6 bases; unmatched bases: 3. The germline V gene encodes CDR1 MNHEY and CDR2 SVGAGI. This CDR3 is built from 15 residues. CDR3 nucleotides: TGTGCCAGCAGTTACTCGACTAGCGGGAGAGGCGAGCAGTACTTC. Translating it yields CASSYSTSGRGEQYF.

The V and J genes are TRBV2 and TRBJ2-3, with 8 bases identical to TRBD1. Germline CDR1 SNHLY, CDR2 FYNNEI. V lost 5 bases, J lost 1 base, and 5 bases stayed unmatched. This CDR3 region has 15 residues. CDR3 loop: CASSPPGQGTDTQYF. CDR3 nucleotide sequence: TGTGCCAGCAGTCCTCCGGGACAGGGCACAGATACGCAGTATTTT.

The V and J genes are TRBV30 and TRBJ2-7; D perhaps matches TRBD2 (5 bases). The CDR3 covers 12 residues. Germline V gives CDR1 GTSNPN, CDR2 SVGIG (reference sequence). Trimming cost V 0 bases and J 6 bases, with 9 bases left between them. CDR3 sequence: CAWSVFRGEQYF. The CDR3 bases are TGTGCCTGGAGTGTATTCCGGGGCGAGCAGTACTTC.

The chain employs TRBV2 and TRBJ1-1, with D maybe TRBD1 (6 bases). Between the trimmed V and J ends, which lost 5 bases and 1 base, there was a span of 11 bases. The CDR3 contains 14 residues. Germline loops: CDR1 SNHLY, CDR2 FYNNEI. The CDR3 bases are TGTGCCAGCAGTTCACAGGGTGGGAACACTGAAGCTTTCTTT. Translation gives CASSSQGGNTEAFF.